This T cell receptor (beta chain) was captured in a study of CD8+CD57+ T cells in acquired aplastic anemia. Only patients with CD8+CD57+ cell expansion on flow cytometry were chosen for sequencing. CDR3 size: 13 residues. The V gene's germline CDR1 is LNHDA and CDR2 SQIVND (reference sequence). The template for TCR beta VDJ and CDR3 sequence profiling was genomic DNA. A single record per CDR3 protein comes from TCRdb applying MiXCR to the reads. This sample has around 290,000 distinct CDR3 sequences, with 50% to 65% found just once. On this clonotype: At one end, the junction sequence differs from germline, possibly due to a read error.

The V and J genes are TRBV19 and TRBJ2-7; D is undetermined. The receptor was derived from a human donor with aplastic anemia. The sample was sorted CD4+, CD8+, or CD8+CD57+ T cells (not recorded which) from PBMCs. CDR3 loop: CASSRGWEYEQHF. The CDR3, as DNA: TGTGCCAGTAGTAGGGGATGGGAATACGAGCAGCACTTC.